Listed below are T cell receptor beta chains from one sample, sequenced in a study of blood T cells in healthy people across ages. Each CDR3 protein gets one entry after TCRdb re-called the 5' RACE reads with MiXCR. The data show 1.8 million or so distinct CDR3 sequences, about two fifths seen once. Sequencing input: blood. These receptors were obtained from a human donor in good health. Each CDR3 is given with its conserved first and last residue. A D gene is named only where the DNA matches it firmly. Clone size, where shown, is once, few, many, or a class for clones that have expanded.

TRBV5-5	few	TRBJ2-3	.	TGTGCCAGCAGCTTGGGGGTAGGGGACACTGATACGCAGTATTTT	CASSLGVGDTDTQYF
TRBV7-2	.	TRBJ2-1	TRBD1	TGTGCCAGCAGCTTAGCGGGACAGGGGGCATCGGGGGAGCAGTTCTTC	CASSLAGQGASGEQFF
TRBV3-1	.	TRBJ2-3	TRBD2	TGTGCCAGCAGCTACGACTGGGTAGCGGGGGGATCAGATACGCAGTATTTT	CASSYDWVAGGSDTQYF
TRBV4-3	.	TRBJ1-2	.	TGCGCCAGCAGCCCACGGGACCACTTCGGCTACACCTTC	CASSPRDHFGYTF
TRBV20-1	.	TRBJ2-1	TRBD2	TGCAGTGCCCGAGCGGGGGTGATCTACAATGAGCAGTTCTTC	CSARAGVIYNEQFF
TRBV20-1	once	TRBJ2-1	.	TGCAGTGCACGGAGGGAAGGCGGTTCGTCCTCCTATAATGAGCAGTTCTTC	CSARREGGSSSYNEQFF
TRBV7-8	few	TRBJ2-7	.	TGTGCCAGCAGCTTTGCCGGGAATTATTACGAGCAGTACTTC	CASSFAGNYYEQYF
TRBV29-1	few	TRBJ1-1	TRBD1	TGCAGCGGCGCCGGGACAGGGGGCTTGAACACTGAAGCTTTCTTT	CSGAGTGGLNTEAFF
TRBV7-9	.	TRBJ1-6	.	TGTGCCAGCGGGGGGCCCGCAAGTACCGATAATTCACCCCTCCACTTT	CASGGPASTDNSPLHF
TRBV7-2	.	TRBJ1-2	TRBD1	TGTGCCAGCAGCTTAGATGGGGACAGTTCCTATGGCTACACCTTC	CASSLDGDSSYGYTF
TRBV7-9	.	TRBJ2-3	.	TGTGCCAGCAGCTTAGAGGGCCACTACACAGATACGCAGTATTTT	CASSLEGHYTDTQYF
TRBV7-9	many	TRBJ1-2	TRBD1	TGTGCCAGCAGCTTAGGACAGGGAGTGAGTTACACCTTC	CASSLGQGVSYTF
TRBV29-1	few	TRBJ2-7	TRBD2	TGCAGCGCCATCCGGACTAGCGGGGGAATGCTGTCCTACGAGCAGTACTTC	CSAIRTSGGMLSYEQYF
TRBV7-2	.	TRBJ2-5	.	TGTGCCAGCAGAAGACAGGAAGAGACCCAGTACTTC	CASRRQEETQYF
TRBV6-5	.	TRBJ1-2	.	TGTGCCAGCATGAGGGACCCCAAAGGAGGCTACACCTTC	CASMRDPKGGYTF
TRBV5-6	.	TRBJ2-5	.	TGTGCCAGCAGCTTGGCGGGGGTTTCAGGGACCCAGTACTTC	CASSLAGVSGTQYF
TRBV7-9	few	TRBJ2-5	TRBD1	TGTGCCAGCAGCCCCAAGATGGGACAGAGACAAGAGACCCAGTACTTC	CASSPKMGQRQETQYF
TRBV7-3	.	TRBJ2-3	TRBD2	TGTGCCAGCAGCCCTCAACTGCCTAGCGGGGGGGAGGATACGCAGTATTTT	CASSPQLPSGGEDTQYF
TRBV6-2/TRBV6-3	few	TRBJ1-2	.	TGTGCCAGCACTTCCCCGAGGACAGCCTATGGCTACACCTTC	CASTSPRTAYGYTF
TRBV20-1	.	TRBJ2-3	.	TGCAGTGCTAGATCTAGCGTCCCTAGCACAGATACGCAGTATTTT	CSARSSVPSTDTQYF
TRBV20-1	.	TRBJ2-3	.	TGCAGTGCTTTGGGTAGCGGCACAGATACGCAGTATTTT	CSALGSGTDTQYF
TRBV7-3	once	TRBJ2-3	.	TGTGCCAGCAGCTCTCCATTGGACAGTAGCACAGATACGCAGTATTTT	CASSSPLDSSTDTQYF
TRBV10-3	few	TRBJ1-2	.	TGTGCCATCAGTGAGGGGTTATCTCCAAACTATGGCTACACCTTC	CAISEGLSPNYGYTF
TRBV2	.	TRBJ1-2	TRBD1	TGTGCCAGCAGTGCCCCCAAAGACAGGGACTTTCACTATGGCTACACCTTC	CASSAPKDRDFHYGYTF
TRBV5-5	.	TRBJ1-4	TRBD1	TGTGCCAGCAGCTCAAGGACAGGGACAGGGGAAAAACTGTTTTTT	CASSSRTGTGEKLFF
TRBV9	.	TRBJ2-1	TRBD1	TGTGCCAGCAGCGTAGACAGGGGCGGTTCGGAGACCCAGTTCTTC	CASSVDRGGSETQFF
TRBV28	.	TRBJ2-7	.	TGTGCCAGCAGTTTATATTTAGGGACATCCCTACCGGGCGAGCAGTACTTC	CASSLYLGTSLPGEQYF
TRBV29-1	few	TRBJ2-7	.	TGCAGCGTTGGGGGGGACTGGTCCTACGAGCAGTACTTC	CSVGGDWSYEQYF
TRBV7-2	few	TRBJ2-1	.	TGTGCCAGCAGCCCGTCCTTAGAGAGGCTACTACTCAATGAGCAGTTCTTC	CASSPSLERLLLNEQFF
TRBV10-3	many	TRBJ2-1	.	TGTGCCATCAGTGAGTCGTCTGGCATAGGCTCCTACAATGAGCAGTTCTTC	CAISESSGIGSYNEQFF
TRBV29-1	many	TRBJ1-2	.	TGCAGCGTTCTGCCCCGAGAGGGGAACACCTTC	CSVLPREGNTF
TRBV7-2	.	TRBJ2-5	TRBD1	TGTGCCAGCAGCTTACTTGCGCTAAGGGACAGGGAGACCCAGTACTTC	CASSLLALRDRETQYF
TRBV29-1	.	TRBJ1-1	.	TGCAGCGTTACGGACGAGACTGAAGCTTTCTTT	CSVTDETEAFF
TRBV5-6	few	TRBJ1-2	TRBD1	TGTGCCAGCAGCTATGGACAGGCCCCTAACTATGGCTACACCTTC	CASSYGQAPNYGYTF
TRBV4-2	.	TRBJ2-3	.	TGTGCCAGCAGCCAAGTCAGAGAATCGGCGGATACGCAGTATTTT	CASSQVRESADTQYF
TRBV5-1	.	TRBJ2-7	.	TGCGCCAGCACCGACAGGGGAGCGGGGGACTACGAGCAGTACTTC	CASTDRGAGDYEQYF
TRBV6-2/TRBV6-3	.	TRBJ2-7	TRBD1	TGTGCCAGCAGTTCTCAGGGGGCTCACGAGCAGTACTTC	CASSSQGAHEQYF
TRBV7-9	.	TRBJ2-3	TRBD2	TGTGCCAGCAGCCAACAGGGACTAGCGGGGACACATACGCAGTATTTT	CASSQQGLAGTHTQYF
TRBV29-1	few	TRBJ1-4	.	TGCAGCACAAGACAGGACCTTAATGAAAAACTGTTTTTT	CSTRQDLNEKLFF
TRBV27	once	TRBJ1-1	.	TGTGCCAGCAGTTTAAGCGAATCGCGGAACACTGAAGCTTTCTTT	CASSLSESRNTEAFF
TRBV29-1	few	TRBJ2-1	TRBD1	TGCAGCGCGGACAGGGTTATGTCAGATGAGCAGTTCTTC	CSADRVMSDEQFF
TRBV7-3	.	TRBJ1-2	.	TGTGCCAGCAGCTTAAGGCCTATCGGTGGGGGAGGCTACACCTTC	CASSLRPIGGGGYTF
TRBV7-9	.	TRBJ2-4	.	TGTGCCAGCAGCTTAAGCAGCAGAAACATTCAGTACTTC	CASSLSSRNIQYF
TRBV11-1	few	TRBJ2-1	.	TGTGCCAGCAGCTTAGGGGGGGTGCACTACAATGAGCAGTTCTTC	CASSLGGVHYNEQFF
TRBV10-3	.	TRBJ2-5	TRBD2	TGTGCCATCGGTTATAGCGGGGGGTGGCAAGAGACCCAGTACTTC	CAIGYSGGWQETQYF
TRBV12-3/TRBV12-4	few	TRBJ2-1	.	TGTGCCAGCAGTTTAGGCACCAGCTACTACTACAATGAGCAGTTCTTC	CASSLGTSYYYNEQFF
TRBV4-3	.	TRBJ2-3	.	TGCGCCAGCAGCCAGCGGTTGGCGGGGAGATCTACGGATACGCAGTATTTT	CASSQRLAGRSTDTQYF